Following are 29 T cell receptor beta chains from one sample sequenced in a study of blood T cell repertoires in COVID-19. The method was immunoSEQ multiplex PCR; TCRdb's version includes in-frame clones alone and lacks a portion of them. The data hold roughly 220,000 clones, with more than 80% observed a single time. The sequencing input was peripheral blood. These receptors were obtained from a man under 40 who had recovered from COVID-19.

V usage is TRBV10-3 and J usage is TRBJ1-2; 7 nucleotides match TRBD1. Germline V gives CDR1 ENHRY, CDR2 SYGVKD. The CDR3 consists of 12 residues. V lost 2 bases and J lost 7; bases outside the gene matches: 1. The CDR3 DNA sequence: TGTGCCATCAGTGAGCAGGGGGGTGGCTACACCTTC. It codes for CAISEQGGGYTF.

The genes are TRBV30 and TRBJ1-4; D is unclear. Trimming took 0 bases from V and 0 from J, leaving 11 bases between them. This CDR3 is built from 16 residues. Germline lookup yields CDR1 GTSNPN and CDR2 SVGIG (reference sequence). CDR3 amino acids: CAWSVKRVATNEKLFF. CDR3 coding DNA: TGTGCCTGGAGTGTTAAGAGGGTGGCAACTAATGAAAAACTGTTTTTT. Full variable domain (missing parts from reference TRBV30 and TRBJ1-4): SQTIHQWPATLVQPVGSPLSLECTVEGTSNPNLYWYRQAAGRGLQLLFYSVGIGQISSEVPQNLSASRPQDRQFILSSKKLLLSDSGFYLCAWSVKRVATNEKLFFGSGTQLSVL.

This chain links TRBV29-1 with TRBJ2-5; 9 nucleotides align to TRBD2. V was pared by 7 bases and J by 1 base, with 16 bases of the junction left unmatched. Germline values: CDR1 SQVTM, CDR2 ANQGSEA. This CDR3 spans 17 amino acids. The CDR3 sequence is CSGAGGRGVGSQETQYF. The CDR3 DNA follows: TGCAGCGGAGCGGGGGGTCGTGGGGTAGGTTCCCAAGAGACCCAGTACTTC. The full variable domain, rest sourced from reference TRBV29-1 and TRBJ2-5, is SAVISQKPSRDICQRGTSLTIQCQVDSQVTMMFWYRQQPGQSLTLIATANQGSEATYESGFVIDKFPISRPNLTFSTLTVSNMSPEDSSIYLCSGAGGRGVGSQETQYFGPGTRLLVL.

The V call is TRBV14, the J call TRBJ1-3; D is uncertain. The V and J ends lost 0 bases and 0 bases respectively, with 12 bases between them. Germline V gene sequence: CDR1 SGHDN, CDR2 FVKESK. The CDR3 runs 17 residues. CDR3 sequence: CASSQELRVPSGNTIYF. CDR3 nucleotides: TGTGCCAGCAGCCAAGAATTGAGGGTCCCCTCTGGAAACACCATATATTTT.

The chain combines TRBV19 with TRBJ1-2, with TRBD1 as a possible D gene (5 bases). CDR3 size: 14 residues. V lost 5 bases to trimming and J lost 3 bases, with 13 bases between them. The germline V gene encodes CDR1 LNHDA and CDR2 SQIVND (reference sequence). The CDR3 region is CASSHGGTDYGYTF. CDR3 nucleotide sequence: TGTGCCAGTAGTCATGGCGGGACGGACTATGGCTACACCTTC.

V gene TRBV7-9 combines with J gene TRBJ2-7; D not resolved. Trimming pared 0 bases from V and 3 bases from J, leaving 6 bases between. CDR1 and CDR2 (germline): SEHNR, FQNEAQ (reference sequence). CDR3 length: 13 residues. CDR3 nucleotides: TGTGCCAGCAGCTTAGCGGGCTACTACGAGCAGTACTTC. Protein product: CASSLAGYYEQYF.

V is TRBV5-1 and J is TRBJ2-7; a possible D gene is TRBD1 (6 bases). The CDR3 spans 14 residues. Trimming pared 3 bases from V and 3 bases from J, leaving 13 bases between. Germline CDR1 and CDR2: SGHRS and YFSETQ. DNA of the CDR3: TGCGCCAGCAGCTCCCCCAGGGGTAGCTACGAGCAGTACTTC. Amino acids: CASSSPRGSYEQYF.

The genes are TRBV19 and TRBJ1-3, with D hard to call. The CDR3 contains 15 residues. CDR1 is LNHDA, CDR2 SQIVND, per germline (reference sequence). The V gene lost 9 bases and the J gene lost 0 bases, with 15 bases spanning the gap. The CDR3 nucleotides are TGTGCCAGACCTTTTTCCGGGGTCTCTGGAAACACCATATATTTT. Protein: CARPFSGVSGNTIYF.

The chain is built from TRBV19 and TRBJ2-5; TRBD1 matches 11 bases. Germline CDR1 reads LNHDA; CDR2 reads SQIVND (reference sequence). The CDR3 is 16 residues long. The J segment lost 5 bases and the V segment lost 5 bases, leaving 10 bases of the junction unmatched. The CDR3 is CASSLRPGQGGETQYF. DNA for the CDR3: TGTGCCAGTAGTTTGCGGCCGGGACAGGGGGGGGAGACCCAGTACTTC.

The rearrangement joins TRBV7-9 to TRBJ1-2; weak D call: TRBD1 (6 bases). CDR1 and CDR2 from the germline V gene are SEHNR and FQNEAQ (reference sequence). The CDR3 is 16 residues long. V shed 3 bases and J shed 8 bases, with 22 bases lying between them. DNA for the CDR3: TGTGCCAGCAGCTTTGGACAGACTGGTACTTTGTACGGCTACACCTTC. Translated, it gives CASSFGQTGTLYGYTF.

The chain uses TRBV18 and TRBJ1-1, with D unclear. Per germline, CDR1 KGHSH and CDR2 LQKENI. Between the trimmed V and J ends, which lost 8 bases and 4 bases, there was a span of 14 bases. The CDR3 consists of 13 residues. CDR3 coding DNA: TGTGCCAGCACCTCCGGGAGAGGCACTGAAGCTTTCTTT. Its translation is CASTSGRGTEAFF.

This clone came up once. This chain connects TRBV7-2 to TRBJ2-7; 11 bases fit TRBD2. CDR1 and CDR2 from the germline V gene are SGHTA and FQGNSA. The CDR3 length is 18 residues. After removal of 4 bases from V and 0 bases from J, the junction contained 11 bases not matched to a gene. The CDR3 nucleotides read TGTGCCAGCAGCTCCCCGGTGGCTAGCGGGGGGTACTCCTACGAGCAGTACTTC. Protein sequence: CASSSPVASGGYSYEQYF.

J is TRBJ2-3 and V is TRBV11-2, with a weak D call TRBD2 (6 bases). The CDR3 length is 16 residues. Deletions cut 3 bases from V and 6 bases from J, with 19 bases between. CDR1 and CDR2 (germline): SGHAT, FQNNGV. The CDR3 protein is CASSLRRDPAGDTQYF. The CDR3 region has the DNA TGTGCCAGCAGCTTGAGGAGGGATCCGGCGGGCGATACGCAGTATTTT.

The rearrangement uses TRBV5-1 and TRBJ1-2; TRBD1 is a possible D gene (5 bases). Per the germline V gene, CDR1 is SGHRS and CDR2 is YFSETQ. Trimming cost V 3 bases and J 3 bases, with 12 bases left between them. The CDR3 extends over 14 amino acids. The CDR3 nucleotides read TGCGCCAGCAGCTGGGTGGTAGGGGACTATGGCTACACCTTC. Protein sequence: CASSWVVGDYGYTF.

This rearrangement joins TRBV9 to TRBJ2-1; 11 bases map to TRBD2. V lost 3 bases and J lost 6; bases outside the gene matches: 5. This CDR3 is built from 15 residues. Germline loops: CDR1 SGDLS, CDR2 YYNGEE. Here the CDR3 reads CASSALAGGPNEQFF. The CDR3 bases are TGTGCCAGCAGCGCATTAGCGGGGGGGCCCAATGAGCAGTTCTTC.

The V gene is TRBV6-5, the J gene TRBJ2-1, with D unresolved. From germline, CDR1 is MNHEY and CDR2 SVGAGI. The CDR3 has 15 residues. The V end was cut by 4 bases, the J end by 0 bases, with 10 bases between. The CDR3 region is CASSLVVSSYNEQFF. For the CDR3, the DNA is TGTGCCAGCAGTTTAGTTGTTAGCTCCTACAATGAGCAGTTCTTC.

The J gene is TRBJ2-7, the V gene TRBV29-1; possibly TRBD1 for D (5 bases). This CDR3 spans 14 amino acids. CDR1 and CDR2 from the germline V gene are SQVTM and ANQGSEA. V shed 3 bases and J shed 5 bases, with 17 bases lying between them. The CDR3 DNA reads TGCAGCGTTGATTTCCCAGGGTTTAGCAACGAGCAGTACTTC. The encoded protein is CSVDFPGFSNEQYF.

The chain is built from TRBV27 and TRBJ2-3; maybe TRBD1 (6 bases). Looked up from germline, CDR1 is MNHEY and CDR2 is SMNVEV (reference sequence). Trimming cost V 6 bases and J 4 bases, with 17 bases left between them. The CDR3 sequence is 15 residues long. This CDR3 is CASRGTRLGADTQYF. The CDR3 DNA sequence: TGTGCCAGCAGAGGGACACGCCTGGGGGCAGATACGCAGTATTTT.

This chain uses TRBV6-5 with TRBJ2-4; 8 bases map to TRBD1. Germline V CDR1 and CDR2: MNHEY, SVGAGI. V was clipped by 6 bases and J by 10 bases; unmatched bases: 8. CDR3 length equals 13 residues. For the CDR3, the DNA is TGTGCCAGCAGCTCTACAGGGGGTGGAATTCAGTACTTC. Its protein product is CASSSTGGGIQYF.

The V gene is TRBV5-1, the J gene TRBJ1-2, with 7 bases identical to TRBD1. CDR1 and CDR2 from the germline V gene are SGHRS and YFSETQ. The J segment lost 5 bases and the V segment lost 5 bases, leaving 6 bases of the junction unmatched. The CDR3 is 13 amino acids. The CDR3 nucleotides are TGCGCCAGCAGTCACGACAGGGATTATGGCTACACCTTC. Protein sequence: CASSHDRDYGYTF.

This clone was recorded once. CDR3 sequence: CASSWAGTGVYEQYF. The CDR3 bases are TGCGCCAGCAGCTGGGCCGGGACAGGGGTTTACGAGCAGTACTTC. This rearrangement joins TRBV5-1 to TRBJ2-7, with 10 bases matching TRBD1. Germline V lookup: CDR1 SGHRS, CDR2 YFSETQ. With 3 bases clipped from V and 4 bases from J, the junction kept 7 bases outside the gene matches. The CDR3 contains 15 residues.

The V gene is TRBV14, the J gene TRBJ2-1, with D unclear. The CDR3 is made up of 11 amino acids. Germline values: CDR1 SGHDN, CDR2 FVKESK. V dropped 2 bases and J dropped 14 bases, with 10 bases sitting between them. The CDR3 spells CASSQSSREFF. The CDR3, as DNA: TGTGCCAGCAGCCAAAGCAGTCGGGAGTTCTTC.

The CDR3 loop reads CASSGSSWENQPQHF. The CDR3 DNA reads as TGTGCCAGCAGCGGGAGTTCGTGGGAGAATCAGCCCCAGCATTTT. The chain links TRBV7-2 to TRBJ1-5; D not resolved. Germline V gene sequence: CDR1 SGHTA, CDR2 FQGNSA. The CDR3 contains 15 residues. The V end lost 5 bases, the J end lost 4 bases, and 15 bases lay between the germline ends. The whole variable domain, filled in from reference TRBV7-2 and TRBJ1-5, reads GAGVSQSPSNKVTEKGKDVELRCDPISGHTALYWYRQSLGQGLEFLIYFQGNSAPDKSGLPSDRFSAERTGGSVSTLTIQRTQQEDSAVYLCASSGSSWENQPQHFGDGTRLSIL.

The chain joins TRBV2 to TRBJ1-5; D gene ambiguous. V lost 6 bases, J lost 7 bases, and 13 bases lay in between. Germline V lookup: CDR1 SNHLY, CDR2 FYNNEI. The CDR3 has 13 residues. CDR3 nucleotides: TGTGCCAGCAGGACCGGGGTGACCCAGCCCCAGCATTTT. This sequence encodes CASRTGVTQPQHF.

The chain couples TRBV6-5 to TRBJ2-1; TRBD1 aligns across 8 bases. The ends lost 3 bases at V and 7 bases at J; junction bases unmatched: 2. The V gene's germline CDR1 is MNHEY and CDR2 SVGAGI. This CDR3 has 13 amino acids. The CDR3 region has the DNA TGTGCCAGCAGTTATAGACAGGGGAATGAGCAGTTCTTC. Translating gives CASSYRQGNEQFF.

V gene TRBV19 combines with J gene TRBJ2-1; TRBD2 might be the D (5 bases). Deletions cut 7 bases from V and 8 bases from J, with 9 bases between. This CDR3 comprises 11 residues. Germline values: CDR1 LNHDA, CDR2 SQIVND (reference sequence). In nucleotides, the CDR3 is TGTGCCAGTAACTACGGGGATGAGCAGTTCTTC. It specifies CASNYGDEQFF. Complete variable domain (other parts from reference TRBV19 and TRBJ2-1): DGGITQSPKYLFRKEGQNVTLSCEQNLNHDAMYWYRQDPGQGLRLIYYSQIVNDFQKGDIAEGYSVSREKKESFPLTVTSAQKNPTAFYLCASNYGDEQFFGPGTRLTVL.

The CDR3 sequence: CASSLRDKDSPLHF. CDR3 in DNA: TGTGCCAGCAGCTTAAGGGACAAAGATTCACCCCTCCACTTT. The chain has TRBV7-9 and TRBJ1-6, with D perhaps matching TRBD1 (6 bases). The V and J ends lost 2 bases and 8 bases respectively, with 10 bases between them. Germline loops: CDR1 SEHNR, CDR2 FQNEAQ (reference sequence). CDR3 length: 14 residues.

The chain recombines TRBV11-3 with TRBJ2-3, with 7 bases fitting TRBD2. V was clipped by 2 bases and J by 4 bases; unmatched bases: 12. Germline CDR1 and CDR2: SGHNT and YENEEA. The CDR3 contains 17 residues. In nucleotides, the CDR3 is TGTGCCAGCAGCTTAACCCCCCTTGAGCGGGGCTCAGATACGCAGTATTTT. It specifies CASSLTPLERGSDTQYF.

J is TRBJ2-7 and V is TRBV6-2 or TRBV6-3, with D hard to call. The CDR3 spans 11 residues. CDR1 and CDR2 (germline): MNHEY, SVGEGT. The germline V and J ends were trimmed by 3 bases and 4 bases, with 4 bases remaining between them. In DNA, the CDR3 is TGTGCCAGCAGTTATTATTACGAGCAGTACTTC. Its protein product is CASSYYYEQYF.